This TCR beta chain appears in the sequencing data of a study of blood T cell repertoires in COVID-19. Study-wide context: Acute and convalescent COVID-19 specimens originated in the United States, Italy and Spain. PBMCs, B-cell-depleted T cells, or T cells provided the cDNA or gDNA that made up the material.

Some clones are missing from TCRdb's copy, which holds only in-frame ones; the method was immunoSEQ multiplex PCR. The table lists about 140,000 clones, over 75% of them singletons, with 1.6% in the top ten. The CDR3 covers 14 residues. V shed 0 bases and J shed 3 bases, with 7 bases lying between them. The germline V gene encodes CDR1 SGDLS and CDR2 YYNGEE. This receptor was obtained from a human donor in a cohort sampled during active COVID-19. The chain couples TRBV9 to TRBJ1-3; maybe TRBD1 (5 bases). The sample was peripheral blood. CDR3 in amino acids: CASSVGGGGNTIYF. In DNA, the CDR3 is TGTGCCAGCAGCGTAGGGGGGGGTGGAAACACCATATATTTT. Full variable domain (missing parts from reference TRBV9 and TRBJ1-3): DSGVTQTPKHLITATGQRVTLRCSPRSGDLSVYWYQQSLDQGLQFLIQYYNGEERAKGNILERFSAQQFPDLHSELNLSSLELGDSALYFCASSVGGGGNTIYFGEGSWLTVV.